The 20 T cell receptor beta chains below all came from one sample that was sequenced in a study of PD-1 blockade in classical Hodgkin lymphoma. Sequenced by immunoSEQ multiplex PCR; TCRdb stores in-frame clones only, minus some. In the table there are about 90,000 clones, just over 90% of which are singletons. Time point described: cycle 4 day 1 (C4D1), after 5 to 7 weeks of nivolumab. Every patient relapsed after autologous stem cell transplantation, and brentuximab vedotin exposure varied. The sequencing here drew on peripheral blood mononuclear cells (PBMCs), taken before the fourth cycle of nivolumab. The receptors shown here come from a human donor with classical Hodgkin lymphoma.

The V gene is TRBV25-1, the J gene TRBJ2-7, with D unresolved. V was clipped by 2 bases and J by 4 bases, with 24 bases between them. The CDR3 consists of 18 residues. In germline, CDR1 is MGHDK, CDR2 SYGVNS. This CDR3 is CASSESVKRGLVAYEQYF. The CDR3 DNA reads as TGTGCCAGCAGTGAAAGCGTGAAGAGAGGCCTCGTGGCGTACGAGCAGTACTTC.

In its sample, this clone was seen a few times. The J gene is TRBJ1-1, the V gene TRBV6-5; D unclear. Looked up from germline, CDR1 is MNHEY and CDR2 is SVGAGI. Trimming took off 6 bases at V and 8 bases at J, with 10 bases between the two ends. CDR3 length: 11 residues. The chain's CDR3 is CASSPGSEAFF. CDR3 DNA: TGTGCCAGCAGCCCGGGCTCCGAAGCTTTCTTT.

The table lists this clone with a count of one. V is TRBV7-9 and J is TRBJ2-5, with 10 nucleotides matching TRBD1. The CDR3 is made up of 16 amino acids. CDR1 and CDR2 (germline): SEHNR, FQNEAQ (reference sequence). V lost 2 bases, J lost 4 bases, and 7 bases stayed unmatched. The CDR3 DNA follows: TGTGCCAGCAGCTTAACTGGACAGGGGGGGCCAGAGACCCAGTACTTC. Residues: CASSLTGQGGPETQYF.

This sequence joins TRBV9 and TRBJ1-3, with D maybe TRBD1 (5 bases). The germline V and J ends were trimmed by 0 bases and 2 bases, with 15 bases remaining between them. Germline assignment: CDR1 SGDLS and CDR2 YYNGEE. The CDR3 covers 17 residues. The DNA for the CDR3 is TGTGCCAGCAGCGTAGCATCTGGGACTACGGCTGGAAACACCATATATTTT. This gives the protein CASSVASGTTAGNTIYF.

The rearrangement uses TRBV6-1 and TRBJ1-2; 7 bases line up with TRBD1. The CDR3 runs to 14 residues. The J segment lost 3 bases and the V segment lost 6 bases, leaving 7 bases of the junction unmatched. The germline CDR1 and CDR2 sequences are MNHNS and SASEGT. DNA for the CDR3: TGTGCCAGCAGGAGGGGGACAGAGCACTATGGCTACACCTTC. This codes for CASRRGTEHYGYTF.

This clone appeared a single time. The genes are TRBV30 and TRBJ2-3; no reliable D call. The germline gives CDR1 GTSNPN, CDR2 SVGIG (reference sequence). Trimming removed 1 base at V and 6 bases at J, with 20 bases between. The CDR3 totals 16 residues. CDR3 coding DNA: TGTGCCTGGAGTGGAACATTGGACCGACTGGGGGATACGCAGTATTTT. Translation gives CAWSGTLDRLGDTQYF.

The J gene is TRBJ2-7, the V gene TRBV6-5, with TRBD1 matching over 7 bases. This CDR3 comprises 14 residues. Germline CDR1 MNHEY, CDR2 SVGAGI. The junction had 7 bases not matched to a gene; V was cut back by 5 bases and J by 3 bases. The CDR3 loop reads CASSPDRVNYEQYF. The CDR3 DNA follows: TGTGCCAGCAGTCCCGACAGGGTAAACTACGAGCAGTACTTC.

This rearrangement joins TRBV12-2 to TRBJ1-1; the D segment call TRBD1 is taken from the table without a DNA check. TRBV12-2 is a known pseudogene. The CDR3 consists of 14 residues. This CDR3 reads CAPFTGIEFTEAFF. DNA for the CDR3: TGTGCACCATTTACAGGGATCGAGTTCACTGAAGCTTTCTTT.

CDR3 nucleotides: TGTGCCAGCTGCAGGGAGAACACTGAAGCTTTCTTT. It encodes CASCRENTEAFF. The V and J genes are TRBV28 and TRBJ1-1; tentatively, D is TRBD1 (5 bases). Trimming removed 8 bases at V and 1 base at J, with 8 bases between. Germline V CDR1 and CDR2: MDHEN, SYDVKM. The length of the CDR3 is 12 residues.

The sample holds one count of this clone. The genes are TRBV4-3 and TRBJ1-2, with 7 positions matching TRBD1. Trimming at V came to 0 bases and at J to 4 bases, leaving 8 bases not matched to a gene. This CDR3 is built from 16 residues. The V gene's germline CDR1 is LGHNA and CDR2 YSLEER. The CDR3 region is CASSQEATGEGYGYTF. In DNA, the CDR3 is TGCGCCAGCAGCCAAGAGGCCACAGGGGAAGGCTATGGCTACACCTTC.

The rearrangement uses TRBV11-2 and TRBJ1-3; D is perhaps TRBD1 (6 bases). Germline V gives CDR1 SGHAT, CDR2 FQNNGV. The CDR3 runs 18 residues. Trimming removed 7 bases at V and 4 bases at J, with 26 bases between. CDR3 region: CASNKLRVQGSSGNTIYF. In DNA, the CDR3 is TGTGCCAGCAACAAGCTTAGAGTACAGGGATCCTCCGGAAACACCATATATTTT.

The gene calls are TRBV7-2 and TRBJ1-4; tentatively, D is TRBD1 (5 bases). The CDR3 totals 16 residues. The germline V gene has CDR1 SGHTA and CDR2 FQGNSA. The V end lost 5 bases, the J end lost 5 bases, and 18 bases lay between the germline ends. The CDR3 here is CASSPFWGGENEKLFF. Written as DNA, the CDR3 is TGTGCCAGCAGCCCTTTCTGGGGAGGGGAAAATGAAAAACTGTTTTTT.

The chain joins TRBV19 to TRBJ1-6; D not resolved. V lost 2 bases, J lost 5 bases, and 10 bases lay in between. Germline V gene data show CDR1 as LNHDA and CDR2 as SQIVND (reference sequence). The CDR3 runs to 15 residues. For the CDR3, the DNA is TGTGCCAGTAGTATATTTGGCAGAGATAATTCACCCCTCCACTTT. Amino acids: CASSIFGRDNSPLHF.

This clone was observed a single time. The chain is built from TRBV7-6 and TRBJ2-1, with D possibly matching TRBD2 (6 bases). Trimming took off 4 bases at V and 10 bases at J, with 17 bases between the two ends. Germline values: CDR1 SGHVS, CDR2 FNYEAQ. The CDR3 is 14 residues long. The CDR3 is CASSSRLGGREQFF. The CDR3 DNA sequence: TGTGCCAGCAGCTCTAGACTAGGCGGTCGAGAGCAGTTCTTC.

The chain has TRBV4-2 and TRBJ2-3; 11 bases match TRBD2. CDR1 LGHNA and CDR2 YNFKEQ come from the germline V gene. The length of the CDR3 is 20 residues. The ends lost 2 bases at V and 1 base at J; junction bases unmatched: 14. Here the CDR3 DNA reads TGTGCCAGCAGCCAACCAGGACTAGCGGGTTTTCGAGGTGGCACAGATACGCAGTATTTT. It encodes CASSQPGLAGFRGGTDTQYF.

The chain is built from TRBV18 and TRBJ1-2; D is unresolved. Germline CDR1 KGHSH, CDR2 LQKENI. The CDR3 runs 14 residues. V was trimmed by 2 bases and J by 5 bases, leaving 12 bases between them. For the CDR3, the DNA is TGTGCCAGCTCACCAGAGACCCCCTTTTATGGCTACACCTTC. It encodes CASSPETPFYGYTF.

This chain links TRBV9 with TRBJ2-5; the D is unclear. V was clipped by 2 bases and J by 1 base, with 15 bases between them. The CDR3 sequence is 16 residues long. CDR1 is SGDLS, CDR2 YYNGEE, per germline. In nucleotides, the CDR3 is TGTGCCAGCAGCGTTGGTTCCATCATACTCCAAGAGACCCAGTACTTC. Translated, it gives CASSVGSIILQETQYF.

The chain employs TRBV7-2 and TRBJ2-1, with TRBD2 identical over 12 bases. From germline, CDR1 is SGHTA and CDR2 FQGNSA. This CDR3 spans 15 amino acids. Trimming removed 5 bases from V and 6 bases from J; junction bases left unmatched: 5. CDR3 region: CASSLRLAGANEQFF. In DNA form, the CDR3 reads TGTGCCAGCAGCCTGAGACTAGCGGGGGCCAATGAGCAGTTCTTC.

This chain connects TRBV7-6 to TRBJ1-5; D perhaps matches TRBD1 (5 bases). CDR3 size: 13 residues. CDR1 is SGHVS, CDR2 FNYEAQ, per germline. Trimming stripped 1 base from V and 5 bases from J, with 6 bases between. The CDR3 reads CASSLGGDQPQHF. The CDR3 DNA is TGTGCCAGCAGCTTAGGGGGGGATCAGCCCCAGCATTTT.

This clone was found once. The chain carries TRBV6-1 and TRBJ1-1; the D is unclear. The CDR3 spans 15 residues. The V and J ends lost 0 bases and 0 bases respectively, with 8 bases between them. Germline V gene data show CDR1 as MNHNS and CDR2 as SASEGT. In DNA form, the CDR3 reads TGTGCCAGCAGTGAAGCGGGTTGGATGAACACTGAAGCTTTCTTT. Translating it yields CASSEAGWMNTEAFF.